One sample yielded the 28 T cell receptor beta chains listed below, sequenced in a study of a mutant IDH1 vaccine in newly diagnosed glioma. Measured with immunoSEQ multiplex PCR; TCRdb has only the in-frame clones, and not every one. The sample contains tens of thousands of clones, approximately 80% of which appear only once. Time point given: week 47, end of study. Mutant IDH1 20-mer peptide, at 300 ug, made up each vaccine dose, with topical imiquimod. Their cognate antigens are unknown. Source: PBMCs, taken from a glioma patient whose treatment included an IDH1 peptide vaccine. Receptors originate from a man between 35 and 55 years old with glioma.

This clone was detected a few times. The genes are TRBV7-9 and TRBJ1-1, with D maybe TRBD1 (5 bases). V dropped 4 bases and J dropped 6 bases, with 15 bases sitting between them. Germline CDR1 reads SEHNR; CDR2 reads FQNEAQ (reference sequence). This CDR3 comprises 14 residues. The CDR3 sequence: CASSYVQGIPEAFF. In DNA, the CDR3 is TGTGCCAGCAGCTACGTTCAGGGAATTCCTGAAGCTTTCTTT.

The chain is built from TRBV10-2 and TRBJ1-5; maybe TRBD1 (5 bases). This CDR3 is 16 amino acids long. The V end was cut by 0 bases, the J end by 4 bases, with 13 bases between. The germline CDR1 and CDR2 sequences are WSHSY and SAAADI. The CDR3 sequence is CASSESGVGLNQPQHF. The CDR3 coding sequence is TGCGCCAGCAGTGAGTCGGGTGTGGGGCTAAATCAGCCCCAGCATTTT.

CDR3 sequence (DNA): TGTGCCAGCAGCTCCACAGGGCCCACTGAAGCTTTCTTT. It yields the protein CASSSTGPTEAFF. The chain links TRBV11-2 to TRBJ1-1, with D possibly TRBD1 on 6 matching bases. Germline CDR1 SGHAT, CDR2 FQNNGV. The CDR3 sequence is 13 residues long. Trimming cost V 4 bases and J 4 bases, with 10 bases left between them.

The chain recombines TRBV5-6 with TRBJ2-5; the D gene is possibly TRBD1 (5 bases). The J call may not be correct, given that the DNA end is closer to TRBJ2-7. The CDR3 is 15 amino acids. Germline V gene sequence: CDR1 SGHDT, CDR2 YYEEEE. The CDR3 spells CASSSFETDAYEQYF. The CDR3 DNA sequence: TGTGCCAGCAGCTCTTTCGAGACAGACGCCTACGAGCAGTACTTC.

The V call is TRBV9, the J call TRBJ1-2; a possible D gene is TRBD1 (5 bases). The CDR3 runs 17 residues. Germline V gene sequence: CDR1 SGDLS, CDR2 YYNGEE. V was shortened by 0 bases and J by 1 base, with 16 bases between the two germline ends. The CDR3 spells CASSVAAPGTVNYGYTF. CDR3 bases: TGTGCCAGCAGCGTAGCGGCCCCTGGGACGGTTAACTATGGCTACACCTTC.

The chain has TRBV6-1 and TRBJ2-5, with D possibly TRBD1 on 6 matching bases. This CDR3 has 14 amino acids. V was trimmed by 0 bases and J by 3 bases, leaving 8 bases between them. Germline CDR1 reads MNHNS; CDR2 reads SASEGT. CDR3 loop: CASSEAGGKETQYF. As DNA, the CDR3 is TGTGCCAGCAGTGAAGCAGGGGGTAAAGAGACCCAGTACTTC.

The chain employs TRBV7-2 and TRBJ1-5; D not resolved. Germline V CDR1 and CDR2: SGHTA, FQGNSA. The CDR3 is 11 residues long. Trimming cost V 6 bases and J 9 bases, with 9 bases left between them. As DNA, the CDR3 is TGTGCCAGCAGTCTCGATGGGCCCCAGCATTTT. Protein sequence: CASSLDGPQHF.

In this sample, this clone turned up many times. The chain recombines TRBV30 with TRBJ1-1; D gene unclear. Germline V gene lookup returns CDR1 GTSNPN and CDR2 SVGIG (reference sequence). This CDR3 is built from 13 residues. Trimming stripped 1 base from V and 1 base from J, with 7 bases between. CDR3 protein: CAWSEEGNTEAFF. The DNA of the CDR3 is TGTGCCTGGAGTGAGGAGGGGAACACTGAAGCTTTCTTT. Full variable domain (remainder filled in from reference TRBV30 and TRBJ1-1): SQTIHQWPATLVQPVGSPLSLECTVEGTSNPNLYWYRQAAGRGLQLLFYSVGIGQISSEVPQNLSASRPQDRQFILSSKKLLLSDSGFYLCAWSEEGNTEAFFGQGTRLTVV.

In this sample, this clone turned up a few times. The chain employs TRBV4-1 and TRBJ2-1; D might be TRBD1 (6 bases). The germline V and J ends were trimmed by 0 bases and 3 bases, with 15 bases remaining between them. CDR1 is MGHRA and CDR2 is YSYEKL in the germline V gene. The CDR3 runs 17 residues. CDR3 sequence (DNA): TGCGCCAGCAGCCAAGATAGGTTGGGACATAGCTACAATGAGCAGTTCTTC. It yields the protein CASSQDRLGHSYNEQFF.

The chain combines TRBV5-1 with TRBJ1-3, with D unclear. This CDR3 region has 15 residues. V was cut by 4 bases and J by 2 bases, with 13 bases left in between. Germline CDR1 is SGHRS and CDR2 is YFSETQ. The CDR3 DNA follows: TGCGCCAGCAGCCTGGATCACCTAGCTGGAAACACCATATATTTT. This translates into CASSLDHLAGNTIYF.

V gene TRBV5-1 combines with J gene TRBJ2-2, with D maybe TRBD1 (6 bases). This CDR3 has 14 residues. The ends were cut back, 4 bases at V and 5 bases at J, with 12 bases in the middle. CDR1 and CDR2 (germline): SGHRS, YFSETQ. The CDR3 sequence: CASSTDSLTGELFF. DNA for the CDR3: TGCGCCAGCAGCACGGACAGCTTAACCGGGGAGCTGTTTTTT.

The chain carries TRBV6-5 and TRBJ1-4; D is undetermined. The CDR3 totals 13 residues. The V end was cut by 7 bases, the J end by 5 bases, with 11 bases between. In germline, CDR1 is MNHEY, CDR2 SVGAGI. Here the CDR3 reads CASIWRKNEKLFF. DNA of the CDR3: TGTGCCAGCATCTGGAGGAAAAATGAAAAACTGTTTTTT.

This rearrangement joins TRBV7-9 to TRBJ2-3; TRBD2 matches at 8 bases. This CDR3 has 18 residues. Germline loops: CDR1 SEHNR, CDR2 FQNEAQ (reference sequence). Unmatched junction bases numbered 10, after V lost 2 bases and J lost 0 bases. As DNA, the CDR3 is TGTGCCAGCAGCTTAATGCGGGGGGCCATAATTAGCACAGATACGCAGTATTTT. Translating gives CASSLMRGAIISTDTQYF. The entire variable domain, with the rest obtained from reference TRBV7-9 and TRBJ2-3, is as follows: DTGVSQNPRHKITKRGQNVTFRCDPISEHNRLYWYRQTLGQGPEFLTYFQNEAQLEKSRLLSDRFSAERPKGSFSTLEIQRTEQGDSAMYLCASSLMRGAIISTDTQYFGPGTRLTVL.

The CDR3 loop is CASSSTPGVRGEQFF. Written as DNA, the CDR3 is TGCGCCAGCAGCTCGACGCCTGGGGTTCGCGGTGAGCAGTTCTTC. V gene TRBV5-1 combines with J gene TRBJ2-1; D is ambiguous. Deletions cut 3 bases from V and 9 bases from J, with 19 bases between. Germline V CDR1 and CDR2: SGHRS, YFSETQ. CDR3 length equals 15 residues. The whole variable domain, remainder taken from reference TRBV5-1 and TRBJ2-1, is KAGVTQTPRYLIKTRGQQVTLSCSPISGHRSVSWYQQTPGQGLQFLFEYFSETQRNKGNFPGRFSGRQFSNSRSEMNVSTLELGDSALYLCASSSTPGVRGEQFFGPGTRLTVL.

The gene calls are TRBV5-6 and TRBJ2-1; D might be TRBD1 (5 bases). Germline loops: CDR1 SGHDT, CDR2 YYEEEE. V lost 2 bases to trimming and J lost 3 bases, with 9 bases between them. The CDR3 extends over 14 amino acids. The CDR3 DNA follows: TGTGCCAGCAGCTTAGGGGATCACTACAATGAGCAGTTCTTC. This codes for CASSLGDHYNEQFF. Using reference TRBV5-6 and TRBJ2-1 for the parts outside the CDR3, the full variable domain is DAGVTQSPTHLIKTRGQQVTLRCSPKSGHDTVSWYQQALGQGPQFIFQYYEEEERQRGNFPDRFSGHQFPNYSSELNVNALLLGDSALYLCASSLGDHYNEQFFGPGTRLTVL.

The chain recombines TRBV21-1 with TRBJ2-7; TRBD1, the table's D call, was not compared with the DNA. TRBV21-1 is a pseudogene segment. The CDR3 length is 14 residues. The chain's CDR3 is CASSKRQTAYEQYF. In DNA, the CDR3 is TGTGCCAGCAGCAAACGACAGACCGCCTACGAGCAGTACTTC.

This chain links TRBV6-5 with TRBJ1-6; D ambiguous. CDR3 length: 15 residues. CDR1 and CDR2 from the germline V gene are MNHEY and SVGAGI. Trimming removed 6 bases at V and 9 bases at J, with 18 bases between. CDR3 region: CASRNSRSLSSPLHF. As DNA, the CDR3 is TGTGCCAGCAGAAACAGCCGATCGTTGAGTTCACCCCTCCACTTT.

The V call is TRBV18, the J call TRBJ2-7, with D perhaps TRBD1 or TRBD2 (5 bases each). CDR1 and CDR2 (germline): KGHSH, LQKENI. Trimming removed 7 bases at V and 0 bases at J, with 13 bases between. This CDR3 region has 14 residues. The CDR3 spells CASFSGTGSYEQYF. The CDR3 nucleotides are TGTGCCAGCTTCTCCGGGACGGGCTCCTACGAGCAGTACTTC.

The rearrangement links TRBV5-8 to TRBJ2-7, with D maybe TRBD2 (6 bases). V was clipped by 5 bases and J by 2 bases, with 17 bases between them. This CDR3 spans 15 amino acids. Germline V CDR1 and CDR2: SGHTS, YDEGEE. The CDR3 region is CASSELGSGAYEQYF. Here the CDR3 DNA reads TGTGCCAGCAGTGAACTGGGTAGCGGAGCCTACGAGCAGTACTTC.

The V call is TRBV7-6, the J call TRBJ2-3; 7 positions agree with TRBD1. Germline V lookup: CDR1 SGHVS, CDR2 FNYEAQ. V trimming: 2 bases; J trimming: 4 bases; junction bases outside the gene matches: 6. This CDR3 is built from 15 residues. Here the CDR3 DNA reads TGTGCCAGCAGCTTATCCGGGACAGAGTCAGATACGCAGTATTTT. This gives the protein CASSLSGTESDTQYF.

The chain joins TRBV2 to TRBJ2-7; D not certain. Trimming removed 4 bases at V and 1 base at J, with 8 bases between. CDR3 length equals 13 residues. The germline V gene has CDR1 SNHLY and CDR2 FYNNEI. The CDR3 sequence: CASSAQQSYEQYF. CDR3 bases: TGTGCCAGCAGTGCGCAACAGTCCTACGAGCAGTACTTC.

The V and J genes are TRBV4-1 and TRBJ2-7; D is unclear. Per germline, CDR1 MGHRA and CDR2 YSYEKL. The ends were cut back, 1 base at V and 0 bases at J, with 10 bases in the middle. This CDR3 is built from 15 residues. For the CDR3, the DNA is TGCGCCAGCAGCCAAGTAGTATGGTCCTCCTACGAGCAGTACTTC. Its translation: CASSQVVWSSYEQYF.

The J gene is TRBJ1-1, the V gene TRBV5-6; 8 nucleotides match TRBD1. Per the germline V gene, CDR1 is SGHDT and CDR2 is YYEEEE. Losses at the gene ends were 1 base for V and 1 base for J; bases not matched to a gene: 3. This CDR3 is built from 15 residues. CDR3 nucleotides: TGTGCCAGCAGCTTGACCGGGACAGGGAACACTGAAGCTTTCTTT. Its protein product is CASSLTGTGNTEAFF.

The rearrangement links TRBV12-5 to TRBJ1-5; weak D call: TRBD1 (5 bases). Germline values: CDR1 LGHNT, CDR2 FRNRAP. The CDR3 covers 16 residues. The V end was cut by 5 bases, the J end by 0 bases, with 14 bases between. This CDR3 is CASGPDRSYSNQPQHF. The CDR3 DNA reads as TGTGCTAGTGGTCCTGACAGATCTTATAGCAATCAGCCCCAGCATTTT.

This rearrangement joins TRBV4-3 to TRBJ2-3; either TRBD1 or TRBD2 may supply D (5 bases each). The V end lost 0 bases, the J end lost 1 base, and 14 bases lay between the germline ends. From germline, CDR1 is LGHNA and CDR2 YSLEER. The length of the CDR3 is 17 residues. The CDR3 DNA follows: TGCGCCAGCAGCCAAGAGGGACCCACCGATGGCACAGATACGCAGTATTTT. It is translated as CASSQEGPTDGTDTQYF.

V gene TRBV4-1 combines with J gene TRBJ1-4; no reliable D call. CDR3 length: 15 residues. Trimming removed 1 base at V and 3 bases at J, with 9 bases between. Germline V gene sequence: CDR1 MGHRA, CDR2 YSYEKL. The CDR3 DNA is TGCGCCAGCAGCCAAGCTAGTGTGCCTAATGAAAAACTGTTTTTT. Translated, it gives CASSQASVPNEKLFF.

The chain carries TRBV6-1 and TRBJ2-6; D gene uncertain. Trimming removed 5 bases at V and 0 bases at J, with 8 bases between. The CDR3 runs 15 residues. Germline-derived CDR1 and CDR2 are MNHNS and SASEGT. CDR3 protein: CASSWRSSGANVLTF. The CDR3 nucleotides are TGTGCCAGCAGTTGGAGATCCTCTGGGGCCAACGTCCTGACTTTC.

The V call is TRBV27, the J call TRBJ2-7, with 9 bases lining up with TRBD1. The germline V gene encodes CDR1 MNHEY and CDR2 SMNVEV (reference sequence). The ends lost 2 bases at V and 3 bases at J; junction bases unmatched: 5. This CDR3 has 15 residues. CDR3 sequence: CASSLARTGVYEQYF. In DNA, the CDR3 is TGTGCCAGCAGTTTAGCCCGGACAGGGGTCTACGAGCAGTACTTC.